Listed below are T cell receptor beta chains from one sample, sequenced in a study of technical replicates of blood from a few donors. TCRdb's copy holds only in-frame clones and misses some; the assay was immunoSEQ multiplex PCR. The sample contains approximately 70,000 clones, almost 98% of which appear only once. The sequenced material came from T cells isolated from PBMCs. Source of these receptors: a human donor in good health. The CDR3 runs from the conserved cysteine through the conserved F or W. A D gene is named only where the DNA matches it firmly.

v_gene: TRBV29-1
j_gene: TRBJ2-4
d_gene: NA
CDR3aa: CSVEDPVRLAKNIQYF
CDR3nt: TGCAGCGTTGAAGATCCTGTCAGGTTAGCCAAAAACATTCAGTACTTC

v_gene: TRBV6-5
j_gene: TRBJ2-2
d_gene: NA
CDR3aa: CASSYSSRVYTGELFF
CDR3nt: TGTGCCAGCAGTTACTCGTCCAGGGTCTACACCGGGGAGCTGTTTTTT

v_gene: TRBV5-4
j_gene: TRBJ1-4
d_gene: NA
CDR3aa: CASSLGGPTSEKLFF
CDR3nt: TGTGCCAGCAGCTTGGGGGGTCCCACTAGCGAAAAACTGTTTTTT

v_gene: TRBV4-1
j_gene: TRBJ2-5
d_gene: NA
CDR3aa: CASSQTGQIRGETQYF
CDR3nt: TGCGCCAGCAGCCAGACCGGCCAAATCAGGGGAGAGACCCAGTACTTC

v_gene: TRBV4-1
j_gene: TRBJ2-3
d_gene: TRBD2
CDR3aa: CASGGGLAVTDTQYF
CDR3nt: TGCGCCAGCGGCGGAGGACTAGCGGTAACAGATACGCAGTATTTT

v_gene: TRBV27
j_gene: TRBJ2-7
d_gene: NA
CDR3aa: CASSPQVLVYEQYF
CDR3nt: TGTGCCAGCAGTCCCCAGGTTTTGGTATACGAGCAGTACTTC

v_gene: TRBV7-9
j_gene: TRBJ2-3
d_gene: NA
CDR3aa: CASSFSDTQYF
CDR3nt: TGTGCCAGCAGCTTCTCAGATACGCAGTATTTT

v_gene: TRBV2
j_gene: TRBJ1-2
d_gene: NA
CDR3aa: CASTGTGHGYTF
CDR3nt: TGTGCCAGCACCGGGACTGGGCATGGCTACACCTTC

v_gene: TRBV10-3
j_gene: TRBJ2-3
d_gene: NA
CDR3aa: CAISPSADTQYF
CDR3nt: TGTGCCATCAGTCCGAGTGCAGATACGCAGTATTTT

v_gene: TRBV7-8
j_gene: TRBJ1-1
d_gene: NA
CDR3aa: CASSLGRMNTEAFF
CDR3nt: TGTGCCAGCAGCTTAGGCAGAATGAACACTGAAGCTTTCTTT

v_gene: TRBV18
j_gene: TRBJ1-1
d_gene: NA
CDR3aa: CASSPGHLTEAFF
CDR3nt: TGTGCCAGCTCACCCGGACACCTTACTGAAGCTTTCTTT